This TCR beta chain was sequenced in a study of T cell responses to AZD1222 COVID-19 vaccine. Whole-study results and caveats: Once two AZD1222 doses were given, Spike-specific TCR breadth and depth went up.

The CDR3 has 13 residues. Germline V gives CDR1 SEHNR, CDR2 FQNEAQ (reference sequence). The germline V and J ends were trimmed by 4 bases and 7 bases, with 11 bases remaining between them. Method: immunoSEQ multiplex PCR; TCRdb's copy keeps in-frame clones and lacks some. Of roughly 140,000 clones listed, almost 95% are singletons. Remarks on this clone: The target antigen is unknown.

V and J are TRBV7-9 and TRBJ1-5; D gene ambiguous. The sample was peripheral blood, taken 28 days after the second AZD1222 dose. This TCR derives from an adult who received the AZD1222 COVID-19 vaccine. Here the CDR3 DNA reads TGTGCCAGCAGCTCATATTCAACCCAGCCCCAGCATTTT. Amino acid sequence: CASSSYSTQPQHF.